The 15 T cell receptor beta chains reported below all come from one sample, sequenced in a study of cytomegalovirus exposure and HLA in healthy donors. The primer mix had 60 Vbeta and 13 Jbeta primers. Libraries were prepared by immunoSEQ multiplex PCR; TCRdb keeps only in-frame clonotypes and omits some of them. The sample records about 190,000 clones, 70% to 90% being singletons. The source material was PBMCs. Every receptor here comes from a young woman in good health and CMV-seronegative.

The rearrangement joins TRBV5-1 to TRBJ2-1; D possibly corresponds to TRBD2 (6 bases). V was pared by 2 bases and J by 8 bases, with 20 bases between. The germline V gene encodes CDR1 SGHRS and CDR2 YFSETQ. The CDR3 spans 16 residues. The CDR3 region is CASSFLRGGPVDEQFF. CDR3 coding DNA: TGCGCCAGCAGCTTTCTCCGGGGAGGTCCTGTCGATGAGCAGTTCTTC.

This clone was recorded a few times. The V and J genes are TRBV25-1 and TRBJ2-2; 12 positions agree with TRBD2. CDR1 and CDR2 from the germline V gene are MGHDK and SYGVNS. The CDR3 is made up of 18 amino acids. V shed 0 bases and J 0 bases; nucleotides not matched to a gene: 2. The CDR3 sequence is CASSEYGLAGPNTGELFF. Here the CDR3 DNA reads TGTGCCAGCAGTGAATATGGACTAGCGGGGCCGAACACCGGGGAGCTGTTTTTT.

A note on this clone: Other DNA sequences in this specimen translate into the identical CDR3. The rearrangement links TRBV28 to TRBJ1-2; TRBD1 matches 7 bases. The V and J ends lost 5 bases and 4 bases, in that order; junction bases with no gene match: 4. CDR3 length: 13 residues. Germline V lookup: CDR1 MDHEN, CDR2 SYDVKM. The CDR3, as DNA: TGTGCCAGCAGTCCAGGGGGGAGCTATGGCTACACCTTC. This encodes CASSPGGSYGYTF.

The rearrangement joins TRBV6-1 to TRBJ2-1, with TRBD1 as a possible D gene (6 bases). Trimming pared 6 bases from V and 7 bases from J, leaving 19 bases between. Germline V gene data show CDR1 as MNHNS and CDR2 as SASEGT. The CDR3 sequence is 15 residues long. CDR3 nucleotide sequence: TGTGCCAGCAGCCTCGTGGAGTCAGGGGTGAATGAGCAGTTCTTC. This sequence encodes CASSLVESGVNEQFF.

The genes are TRBV5-4 and TRBJ1-3; D might be TRBD1 (6 bases). Germline CDR1 and CDR2: SGHNT and YYREEE (reference sequence). V gave up 3 bases and J gave up 4 bases, with 8 bases separating them. This CDR3 is 13 amino acids long. The CDR3 nucleotides are TGTGCCAGCAGCTGGGGACACGGAAACACCATATATTTT. This encodes CASSWGHGNTIYF.

V is TRBV7-9 and J is TRBJ2-5; the D gene is possibly TRBD2 (6 bases). Germline CDR1 SEHNR, CDR2 FQNEAQ (reference sequence). This CDR3 contains 17 residues. V gave up 1 base and J gave up 1 base, with 16 bases separating them. The CDR3 DNA is TGTGCCAGCAGCTTAGGGGACTCCTCGGGGTCCCAAGAGACCCAGTACTTC. Its protein product is CASSLGDSSGSQETQYF.

The chain uses TRBV14 and TRBJ2-4, with TRBD2 as a possible D gene (5 bases). This CDR3 has 13 residues. Germline assignment: CDR1 SGHDN and CDR2 FVKESK. V lost 5 bases to trimming and J lost 9 bases, with 14 bases between them. CDR3 bases: TGTGCCAGCAGCGTAGTAGACCGGGGCATTCAGTACTTC. Translated: CASSVVDRGIQYF.

This clone was counted a single time. The chain is built from TRBV7-6 and TRBJ2-5; 11 nucleotides align to TRBD1. CDR1 SGHVS and CDR2 FNYEAQ come from the germline V gene. CDR3 size: 15 residues. V lost 5 bases to trimming and J lost 5 bases; unmatched junction nucleotides: 7. In DNA form, the CDR3 reads TGTGCCAGCAGCGCTCGGGACAGGGGGTGGGAGACCCAGTACTTC. This gives the protein CASSARDRGWETQYF. Filled out from reference TRBV7-6 and TRBJ2-5, the complete variable domain reads GAGVSQSPRYKVTKRGQDVALRCDPISGHVSLYWYRQALGQGPEFLTYFNYEAQQDKSGLPNDRFSAERPEGSISTLTIQRTEQRDSAMYRCASSARDRGWETQYFGPGTRLLVL.

Concerning this clone itself: Other nucleotide sequences in the sample specify the same CDR3. The chain carries TRBV7-2 and TRBJ2-5, with D unresolved. Germline V gene lookup returns CDR1 SGHTA and CDR2 FQGNSA. V was shortened by 3 bases and J by 2 bases, with 4 bases between the two germline ends. This CDR3 has 12 residues. CDR3 sequence: CASSFYQETQYF. As DNA, the CDR3 is TGTGCCAGCAGCTTTTATCAAGAGACCCAGTACTTC.

V gene TRBV5-6 combines with J gene TRBJ2-3; 11 bases are a match to TRBD2. There are 17 residues in the CDR3. Per the germline V gene, CDR1 is SGHDT and CDR2 is YYEEEE. J gave up 2 bases and V 3 bases, and 8 bases lay outside the gene matches. In DNA, the CDR3 is TGTGCCAGCAGCTCCCCCGGGACTAGCGGCCCCACAGATACGCAGTATTTT. It encodes CASSSPGTSGPTDTQYF.

The chain is built from TRBV4-1 and TRBJ2-1; 7 bases line up with TRBD1. The junction had 6 bases not matched to a gene; V was cut back by 4 bases and J by 3 bases. The CDR3 is made up of 15 amino acids. Germline CDR1 MGHRA, CDR2 YSYEKL. In DNA form, the CDR3 reads TGCGCCAGCAGCCGGGTCCGGGACAGCTACAATGAGCAGTTCTTC. Translating gives CASSRVRDSYNEQFF.

The gene calls are TRBV2 and TRBJ2-4; tentative D call: TRBD1 (5 bases). Germline V gene lookup returns CDR1 SNHLY and CDR2 FYNNEI. The CDR3 spans 16 residues. Trimming pared 7 bases from V and 0 bases from J, leaving 16 bases between. CDR3 sequence (DNA): TGTGCCAGCAACCTAGGGGTGGGTTTAGCCAAAAACATTCAGTACTTC. Translating it yields CASNLGVGLAKNIQYF.

This clone was observed a few times. The chain employs TRBV25-1 and TRBJ2-5, with 11 bases that match TRBD2. This CDR3 is built from 17 residues. Germline V gene lookup returns CDR1 MGHDK and CDR2 SYGVNS. V gave up 6 bases and J gave up 5 bases; unmatched junction bases: 14. CDR3 sequence (DNA): TGTGCCAGCAGCGCCGTTAGCGGGAGGGCTGGAGGGGAGACCCAGTACTTC. This gives the protein CASSAVSGRAGGETQYF.

The V call is TRBV6-5, the J call TRBJ1-1, with 9 bases identical to TRBD1. The CDR3 is made up of 15 amino acids. The J segment lost 1 base and the V segment lost 5 bases, leaving 5 bases of the junction unmatched. CDR1 is MNHEY and CDR2 is SVGAGI in the germline V gene. CDR3 protein: CASSHRGLRNTEAFF. In nucleotides, the CDR3 is TGTGCCAGCAGTCACAGGGGGCTGAGGAACACTGAAGCTTTCTTT.

The chain is built from TRBV9 and TRBJ2-5; TRBD1 matches 8 bases. The CDR3 is 15 amino acids. Losses at the gene ends were 1 base for V and 1 base for J; bases not matched to a gene: 3. In germline, CDR1 is SGDLS, CDR2 YYNGEE. The CDR3 reads CASSVHGQGQETQYF. CDR3 bases: TGTGCCAGCAGCGTACATGGACAGGGCCAAGAGACCCAGTACTTC.